This TCR beta chain appears in the sequencing data of a study of cytotoxic CD8 clonotypes in ibrutinib-treated CLL. This clone was detected only a few times. Its specificity is unknown. General study points: Patients showed higher baseline clonality than age-matched healthy donors, and it tracked circulating CD8+ T-cell counts. The times at which samples were taken varied between sustained-remission and progressing patients. Rising at ibrutinib response, clonality subsequently fell back toward baseline at progression. Public clonotypes, an uncommon group, contracted or remained stable on treatment.

Assay: immunoSEQ multiplex PCR; the TCRdb copy retains only in-frame clones and omits some. The sample has roughly 160,000 clones, about 80% seen once. Germline-derived CDR1 and CDR2 are GTSNPN and SVGIG (reference sequence). The CDR3 sequence is 15 residues long. Trimming took off 5 bases at V and 6 bases at J, with 17 bases between the two ends. The rearrangement links TRBV30 to TRBJ1-6; D is perhaps TRBD1 (5 bases). The clonotype comes from a human donor with chronic lymphocytic leukemia. The sequenced sample was PBMCs, obtained after 24 months of ibrutinib treatment. The CDR3 sequence is CAWEPVGGANSPLHF. CDR3 coding DNA: TGTGCCTGGGAACCGGTTGGAGGGGCTAATTCACCCCTCCACTTT.